This T cell receptor (beta chain) was recovered during a study of blood T cell repertoires in COVID-19. This table comes from immunoSEQ multiplex PCR, and its TCRdb copy is limited to in-frame clones, with some not included. Of 250,000 to 300,000 clones listed, approximately 78% are singletons. Ages ranged from about 18 to 89 years, with residence in approximately 23 US areas. Participants reported their clinical history, and cohort assignment relied on those reports. This TCR derives from a man aged 35-49 years who had been exposed to COVID-19. Sequencing used PBMCs or T cells enriched from blood (not recorded which).

The CDR3 bases are TGTGCCAGCAGCTTAGGCAGGACAGACGAGCAGTACTTC. It encodes CASSLGRTDEQYF. The V call is TRBV7-6, the J call TRBJ2-7, with D tentatively TRBD1 (6 bases). Germline CDR1 is SGHVS and CDR2 is FNYEAQ. This CDR3 contains 13 residues. V lost 1 base and J 5 bases, leaving 9 bases between the germline ends.